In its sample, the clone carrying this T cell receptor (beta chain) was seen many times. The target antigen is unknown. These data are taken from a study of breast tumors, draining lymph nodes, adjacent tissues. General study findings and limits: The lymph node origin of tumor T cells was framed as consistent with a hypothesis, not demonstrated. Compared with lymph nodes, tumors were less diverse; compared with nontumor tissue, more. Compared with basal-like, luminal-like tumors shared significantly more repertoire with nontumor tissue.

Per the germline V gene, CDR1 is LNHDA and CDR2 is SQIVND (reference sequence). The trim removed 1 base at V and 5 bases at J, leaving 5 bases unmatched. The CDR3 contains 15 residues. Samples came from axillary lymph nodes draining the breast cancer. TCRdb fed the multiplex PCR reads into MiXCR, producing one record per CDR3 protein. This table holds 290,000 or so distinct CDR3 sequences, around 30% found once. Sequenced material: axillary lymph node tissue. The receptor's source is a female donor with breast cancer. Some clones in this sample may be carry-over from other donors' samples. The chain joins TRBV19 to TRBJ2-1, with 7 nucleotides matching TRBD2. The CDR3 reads CASSIASGAHNEQFF. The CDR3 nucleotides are TGTGCCAGTAGTATAGCTAGCGGAGCCCACAATGAGCAGTTCTTC.